A single sample is the source of the 26 T cell receptor beta chains below, sequenced in a study of shared clonotypes between healthy human individuals. Assay used: immunoSEQ multiplex PCR; TCRdb lists only in-frame clones, some missing. The data contain 2,100,000 or so clones, more than 90% of them singletons. Input material: naive CD4+ T cells sorted from blood. The subset was: CD45RA+ positively selected. Receptors originate from a man aged 18 to 30 in good health.

This chain uses TRBV15 with TRBJ2-3, with D maybe TRBD2 (5 bases). The CDR3 consists of 15 residues. Between the trimmed V and J ends, which lost 1 base and 4 bases, there was a span of 12 bases. Germline lookup yields CDR1 LNHNV and CDR2 YYDKDF (reference sequence). CDR3 loop: CATSRGKEVADTQYF. Written as DNA, the CDR3 is TGTGCCACCAGCAGAGGAAAGGAGGTGGCAGATACGCAGTATTTT. Using reference TRBV15 and TRBJ2-3 for the parts outside the CDR3, the full variable domain is DAMVIQNPRYQVTQFGKPVTLSCSQTLNHNVMYWYQQKSSQAPKLLFHYYDKDFNNEADTPDNFQSRRPNTSFCFLDIRSPGLGDTAMYLCATSRGKEVADTQYFGPGTRLTVL.

This clone has a single count. V usage is TRBV30 and J usage is TRBJ1-3; no clear D. This CDR3 has 13 residues. Germline V gene sequence: CDR1 GTSNPN, CDR2 SVGIG (reference sequence). V lost 8 bases and J 4 bases, leaving 15 bases between the germline ends. The CDR3 DNA follows: TGTGCCCACACACAGAGAGACGGAAACACCATATATTTT. Residues: CAHTQRDGNTIYF.

The chain combines TRBV5-1 with TRBJ1-1; D is perhaps TRBD1 (5 bases). The germline V and J ends were trimmed by 6 bases and 0 bases, with 9 bases remaining between them. This CDR3 region has 13 residues. Germline V CDR1 and CDR2: SGHRS, YFSETQ. CDR3 in amino acids: CASKGTLNTEAFF. DNA for the CDR3: TGCGCCAGCAAGGGGACGTTGAACACTGAAGCTTTCTTT.

The chain couples TRBV4-1 to TRBJ2-1; 9 bases align to TRBD2. Germline V lookup: CDR1 MGHRA, CDR2 YSYEKL. CDR3 length: 15 residues. V was clipped by 3 bases and J by 7 bases; unmatched bases: 7. Here the CDR3 DNA reads TGCGCCAGCAGCCAGCGGGGGGGCCCAGGGAATGAGCAGTTCTTC. This encodes CASSQRGGPGNEQFF.

The chain combines TRBV6-4 with TRBJ1-2; 7 bases fit TRBD1. Germline V lookup: CDR1 MRHNA, CDR2 SNTAGT. The length of the CDR3 is 15 residues. V shed 5 bases, J shed 10 bases, and the junction held 16 bases outside the gene matches. The CDR3 nucleotides are TGTGCCAGCAGTCCCCAGACAGGGCCAGTCGGAGACTACACCTTC. Protein: CASSPQTGPVGDYTF.

The chain recombines TRBV7-2 with TRBJ2-7; D is ambiguous. V was clipped by 1 base and J by 3 bases, with 16 bases between them. There are 16 residues in the CDR3. Germline CDR1 and CDR2: SGHTA and FQGNSA. CDR3 sequence reads: CASSLVSFSPSYEQYF. Written as DNA, the CDR3 is TGTGCCAGCAGCTTAGTGTCTTTTAGTCCCAGCTACGAGCAGTACTTC.

This clone was detected once. V is TRBV7-2 and J is TRBJ2-7; D unclear. Germline values: CDR1 SGHTA, CDR2 FQGNSA. V lost 1 base, J lost 0 bases, and 13 bases lay in between. CDR3 length equals 16 residues. CDR3 sequence: CASSLGWAAVSYEQYF. CDR3 in DNA: TGTGCCAGCAGCTTAGGCTGGGCAGCCGTCTCCTACGAGCAGTACTTC.

In the case of this clone: Other nucleotide sequences in the sample specify the same CDR3. This chain joins TRBV7-9 and TRBJ1-2; 8 nucleotides align to TRBD1. The length of the CDR3 is 13 residues. The V and J ends lost 3 bases and 8 bases, in that order; junction bases with no gene match: 5. Germline assignment: CDR1 SEHNR and CDR2 FQNEAQ (reference sequence). The CDR3 DNA is TGTGCCAGCAGCTTCGGGACAGGCAACGGCTACACCTTC. It is translated as CASSFGTGNGYTF.

The genes are TRBV4-3 and TRBJ2-6, with D uncertain. The CDR3 is 15 amino acids. Per the germline V gene, CDR1 is LGHNA and CDR2 is YSLEER. V was clipped by 4 bases and J by 0 bases, with 7 bases between them. As DNA, the CDR3 is TGCGCCAGCAGCCCAACGGTCTCTGGGGCCAACGTCCTGACTTTC. This gives the protein CASSPTVSGANVLTF.

The gene calls are TRBV11-2 and TRBJ2-1, with TRBD2 matching over 13 bases. V was pared by 5 bases and J by 3 bases, with 7 bases of the junction left unmatched. The germline gives CDR1 SGHAT, CDR2 FQNNGV. The CDR3 contains 17 residues. CDR3 region: CASSLGTSGINYNEQFF. The CDR3 nucleotides read TGTGCCAGCAGCCTAGGGACTAGCGGGATAAACTACAATGAGCAGTTCTTC.

V and J are TRBV10-2 and TRBJ2-3; TRBD2 might be the D (6 bases). V lost 4 bases, J lost 2 bases, and 10 bases lay in between. The CDR3 spans 14 residues. Germline values: CDR1 WSHSY, CDR2 SAAADI. The CDR3, as DNA: TGCGCCAGCAGTGGGGGAGGATTCACAGATACGCAGTATTTT. Protein product: CASSGGGFTDTQYF.

The chain has TRBV11-2 and TRBJ2-1, with 7 bases matching TRBD1. CDR1 is SGHAT, CDR2 FQNNGV, per germline. The CDR3 is 18 amino acids. Trimming at V came to 5 bases and at J to 2 bases, leaving 15 bases not matched to a gene. CDR3 sequence (DNA): TGTGCCAGCAGCCCGCCTGGGGGCTGGGACAGCACCTACAATGAGCAGTTCTTC. This sequence encodes CASSPPGGWDSTYNEQFF.

V usage is TRBV10-1 and J usage is TRBJ2-7; D uncertain. CDR1 is WNHNN, CDR2 SYGVQD, per germline (reference sequence). The V gene lost 6 bases and the J gene lost 2 bases, with 14 bases spanning the gap. This CDR3 is built from 14 residues. CDR3 sequence (DNA): TGCGCCAGCAGCGTATCTCGAGGAACCTACGAGCAGTACTTC. The encoded protein is CASSVSRGTYEQYF.

V and J are TRBV19 and TRBJ1-5; D possibly corresponds to TRBD1 (5 bases). CDR1 is LNHDA, CDR2 SQIVND, per germline (reference sequence). V was clipped by 5 bases and J by 0 bases, with 14 bases between them. The CDR3 totals 16 residues. The CDR3 spells CASSATGAASNQPQHF. DNA of the CDR3: TGTGCCAGTAGTGCCACTGGGGCGGCTAGCAATCAGCCCCAGCATTTT.

V and J are TRBV5-1 and TRBJ2-2, with D unresolved. V was pared by 0 bases and J by 5 bases, with 8 bases between. This CDR3 is 14 amino acids long. Germline-derived CDR1 and CDR2 are SGHRS and YFSETQ. CDR3: CASSLGAMTGELFF. The CDR3 nucleotides read TGCGCCAGCAGCTTGGGGGCCATGACCGGGGAGCTGTTTTTT.

This clone was seen only once. This rearrangement joins TRBV19 to TRBJ2-1; TRBD1 or TRBD2 may be the D gene (5 bases each). CDR1 is LNHDA and CDR2 is SQIVND in the germline V gene (reference sequence). CDR3 size: 13 residues. V was shortened by 3 bases and J by 3 bases, with 6 bases between the two germline ends. The CDR3 sequence: CASSMGVYNEQFF. CDR3 sequence (DNA): TGTGCCAGTAGTATGGGGGTCTACAATGAGCAGTTCTTC.

V usage is TRBV18 and J usage is TRBJ2-3; 8 nucleotides agree with TRBD2. Germline V CDR1 and CDR2: KGHSH, LQKENI. The CDR3 consists of 17 residues. V gave up 0 bases and J gave up 3 bases; unmatched junction bases: 8. CDR3 in amino acids: CASSPPTGGGNTDTQYF. The CDR3 DNA is TGTGCCAGCTCACCACCAACGGGGGGGGGCAATACAGATACGCAGTATTTT.

V gene TRBV11-1 combines with J gene TRBJ1-6; D is unclear. Trimming took off 5 bases at V and 14 bases at J, with 22 bases between the two ends. Germline V gene data show CDR1 as SGHAT and CDR2 as FQDESV (reference sequence). The CDR3 extends over 15 amino acids. CDR3: CASSPSLGFLEALHF. In nucleotides, the CDR3 is TGTGCCAGCAGCCCATCCCTTGGCTTTTTGGAGGCCCTCCACTTT.

The chain is built from TRBV4-2 and TRBJ2-1; the D gene is possibly TRBD2 (5 bases). The CDR3 totals 13 residues. The germline V and J ends were trimmed by 0 bases and 9 bases, with 9 bases remaining between them. Germline CDR1 LGHNA, CDR2 YNFKEQ. The CDR3 is CASSQDSGGEQFF. In DNA, the CDR3 is TGTGCCAGCAGCCAAGATTCCGGAGGTGAGCAGTTCTTC.

This chain uses TRBV28 with TRBJ2-5; 9 bases align to TRBD2. Trimming at V came to 2 bases and at J to 1 base, leaving 14 bases not matched to a gene. This CDR3 has 19 residues. CDR1 and CDR2 (germline): MDHEN, SYDVKM. The CDR3 loop reads CASSLEVGLAGNLQETQYF. The CDR3 DNA reads TGTGCCAGCAGTTTAGAGGTTGGGCTAGCGGGAAACCTCCAAGAGACCCAGTACTTC. Full variable domain (outside the CDR3, taken from reference TRBV28 and TRBJ2-5): DVKVTQSSRYLVKRTGEKVFLECVQDMDHENMFWYRQDPGLGLRLIYFSYDVKMKEKGDIPEGYSVSREKKERFSLILESASTNQTSMYLCASSLEVGLAGNLQETQYFGPGTRLLVL.

The chain employs TRBV10-2 and TRBJ2-1; either TRBD1 or TRBD2 may supply D (6 bases each). Germline lookup yields CDR1 WSHSY and CDR2 SAAADI. This CDR3 has 15 residues. The V end lost 3 bases, the J end lost 8 bases, and 17 bases lay between the germline ends. DNA of the CDR3: TGCGCCAGCAGTGAACGGGGGCAGGTGAAGGATGAGCAGTTCTTC. Protein product: CASSERGQVKDEQFF.

J is TRBJ2-7 and V is TRBV11-2; D gene unclear. The CDR3 has 12 residues. Germline V CDR1 and CDR2: SGHAT, FQNNGV. Between the trimmed V and J ends, which lost 0 bases and 2 bases, there was a span of 2 bases. CDR3 protein: CASSLETYEQYF. CDR3 DNA sequence: TGTGCCAGCAGCTTAGAAACCTACGAGCAGTACTTC.

This rearrangement joins TRBV4-1 to TRBJ1-6; D possibly corresponds to TRBD1 (5 bases). This CDR3 region has 16 residues. With 0 bases removed from V and 13 bases from J, the gap between germline ends came to 19 bases. CDR1 is MGHRA and CDR2 is YSYEKL in the germline V gene. The chain's CDR3 is CASSQDFEAAGVPLHF. The CDR3 DNA is TGCGCCAGCAGCCAAGATTTTGAGGCCGCGGGGGTTCCCCTCCACTTT.

The chain is built from TRBV6-5 and TRBJ1-4; 8 bases line up with TRBD1. V was clipped by 2 bases and J by 7 bases; unmatched bases: 6. Germline V lookup: CDR1 MNHEY, CDR2 SVGAGI. This CDR3 contains 15 residues. The CDR3 coding sequence is TGTGCCAGCAGTTACCTGACAGGGGACGGTGAAAAACTGTTTTTT. Translating it yields CASSYLTGDGEKLFF.

This rearrangement joins TRBV23-1 to TRBJ1-4; D is possibly TRBD1 (5 bases). TRBV23-1 is identified as an open reading frame with a role that is uncertain. Between the trimmed V and J ends, which lost 1 base and 4 bases, there was a span of 16 bases. The CDR3 is 17 amino acids. The CDR3 reads CASSQFVPGRLNEKLFF. In DNA, the CDR3 is TGCGCCAGCAGTCAATTCGTACCGGGACGTCTTAATGAAAAACTGTTTTTT.

V usage is TRBV5-1 and J usage is TRBJ1-1, with D perhaps TRBD1 (5 bases). Deletions cut 4 bases from V and 0 bases from J, with 13 bases between. From germline, CDR1 is SGHRS and CDR2 YFSETQ. CDR3 length: 15 residues. The CDR3 loop is CASSPQGSLNTEAFF. The CDR3, as DNA: TGCGCCAGCAGCCCCCAGGGCAGTTTGAACACTGAAGCTTTCTTT.